The text below deals with one TCR beta chain. This entry comes from a study of shared clonotypes between healthy human individuals. Study-wide context: CD4 naive and memory got three plates each, CD8 naive two, CD8 memory one.

This CDR3 has 15 residues. The V segment lost 4 bases and the J segment 4 bases; nucleotides outside the gene matches: 8. Germline loops: CDR1 SGHKS, CDR2 YYEKEE (reference sequence). TCRdb's copy holds only in-frame clones and misses some; the assay was immunoSEQ multiplex PCR. This sample has approximately 940,000 clones; about 80% occur once, and the top ten carry approximately 1.5%. The V and J genes are TRBV5-5 and TRBJ1-1; 9 bases map to TRBD1. The origin of this receptor is a man between 18 and 35 years old in good health. Sequenced material: memory CD4+ T cells sorted from blood. Documented subset: CD45RA-negative fraction. The CDR3 DNA reads TGTGCCAGCAGCCTTCCCGGGACAGGGAGCACTGAAGCTTTCTTT. Translation gives CASSLPGTGSTEAFF.